This record concerns one T cell receptor beta chain sequence. Its antigen is as yet unknown. PCR involved 60 Vbeta and 13 Jbeta primers. Here immunoSEQ multiplex PCR was the method, and the copy in TCRdb shows in-frame clones only, minus some. The repertoire has roughly 140,000 clones, around 79% of them found once; the top ten carry over 1.3%. The CDR3 extends over 15 amino acids. V dropped 2 bases and J dropped 6; count of bases not matched to a gene: 5. CDR1 SNHLY and CDR2 FYNNEI come from the germline V gene. The sample originates from a study of cytomegalovirus exposure and HLA in healthy donors. Study-level results: Most subjects' HLA-A and HLA-B alleles were reportedly predicted from TCR beta sequences. In a later analysis, specific HLA alleles were associated with more than 15,000 TCR beta sequences at a 0.05 false discovery rate. The study labeled more than 150 TCR beta chains cytomegalovirus-associated. Across donors, most TCRs were seen rarely, yet some public ones were widespread.

The sample consisted of PBMCs. The chain couples TRBV2 to TRBJ2-7, with 12 bases fitting TRBD1. This sequence was found in a man in his late teens or twenties in good health and CMV-seronegative. CDR3 bases: TGTGCCAGCAGTGAACGGGACAGGGGGCGAGGCGAGCAGTACTTC. Residues: CASSERDRGRGEQYF. The full variable domain, completed using reference TRBV2 and TRBJ2-7, is EPEVTQTPSHQVTQMGQEVILRCVPISNHLYFYWYRQILGQKVEFLVSFYNNEISEKSEIFDDQFSVERPDGSNFTLKIRSTKLEDSAMYFCASSERDRGRGEQYFGPGTRLTVT.